One TCR beta chain is described in this entry. Its antigen is unknown. Base qualities are not at hand, and no much larger clone is one base apart. These data are taken from a study of CD8 T cells in Susac syndrome (dated by TCRdb to about 2019). About the full investigation: Of the Susac syndrome patients who were sequenced, roughly 6 had clinically active disease and roughly 8 were in clinical remission. Repertoire sequencing was used to test whether CD8+ T cell activation and differentiation in Susac syndrome was antigen driven. At blood withdrawal, Susac syndrome patients were therapy-naive, treated with corticosteroids (with IVIg additionally given to some), or treated with IVIg alone.

Broader findings and caveats from the paper: The number of individuals in the TCR sequencing and HLA analysis was acknowledged as relatively small. In patients with Susac syndrome, the CD4+ T cell repertoire showed no detectable clonal expansion.

RNA was extracted with the RNeasy kit and roughly 0.45 to 1 ug was reverse transcribed using random hexamers. The immunoSEQ multiplex PCR assay, covering 54 Vbeta and 13 Jbeta segments, was used to amplify TCR beta CDR3 regions. PCR amplification bias was corrected using a synthetic template baseline for primer optimization and computational correction. The authors processed their data as follows. Reads were annotated to V, D and J genes per IMGT and analyzed with immunoSEQ Analyzer, keeping only productive sequences. Clonality was computed as one minus Shannon entropy normalized by log2 of the number of productive unique sequences. For each patient and control, public and private clones were evaluated within the 100 most prevalent clones. A clone was defined as Susac-specific if it was absent from the healthy and MS cohorts, from over a thousand published viral clones and from other ImmuneACCESS disease sequences. The raw public reads went through TCRdb reprocessing: fastp at Q25, MiXCR clone calling, in-frame beta chains kept. Every CDR3 protein is listed once, alongside the most common genes and DNA of its rows. The V and J calls were not made by the authors but by TCRdb's processing. Recorded for this sample are about 190,000 distinct CDR3 sequences; approximately 94% of them occurred a single time. The ten largest clones add up to approximately 0.089% of the sample.

Peripheral blood CD8+ and CD4+ T cells from healthy donors, Susac syndrome patients and multiple sclerosis patients were profiled using high-throughput TCR beta sequencing. Recently defined diagnostic criteria for definite or probable disease were met by the Susac syndrome patients. Bulk CD8+ and CD4+ T cells were purified by magnetic negative isolation, whereas CD8+ TEMRA cells were enriched by FACS. Blood was drawn into EDTA tubes, processed within 24 hours, and PBMCs were isolated by density gradient centrifugation. PBMCs intended for TCR sequencing were cryopreserved in liquid nitrogen and were subsequently thawed in a 37 degrees C water bath. The sorted or isolated CD4+, CD8+ and CD8+ TEMRA cells had a purity of 90% or higher. The sequenced sample was CD4+ T cells from PBMCs. This receptor was identified in a human donor with Susac syndrome.

Here is the DNA: TGTGCCAGCAGTTTTGGGGGAAGGAAGACCCAGTACTTC. The translation is CASSFGGRKTQYF. The rearrangement joined TRBV12-3 or TRBV12-4 to TRBJ2-5; the D gene could be either TRBD1 or TRBD2, each agreeing at 5 bases. The CDR3 sequence holds 13 residues, the cysteine and phenylalanine included. The kept DNA is CDR3 alone, 39 bases in frame from the first base. V is shortened by 3 bases, J by 6 bases, and the region joining them spans 11 bases.